The 22 T cell receptor beta chains given below trace back to one sample, sequenced in a study of blood T cell repertoires in COVID-19 (dated by TCRdb to the early 2020s). Receptors were amplified or captured by the immunoSEQ multiplex PCR assay. TCRdb limited this immuneACCESS table to in-frame rearrangements with V and J called. A share of clones is missing; checked studies link under half to unresolved V genes, and the rest is unexplained. The sample yields roughly 430,000 clones; nearly 90% were counted once. The ten largest make up roughly 2% of the sample. The sample taken for sequencing was PBMCs or T cells enriched from blood (not recorded which). All receptors derive from a woman aged 40 to 55 with acute COVID-19.

The chain carries TRBV18 and TRBJ2-7; D might be TRBD2 (6 bases). This CDR3 has 14 residues. The germline CDR1 and CDR2 sequences are KGHSH and LQKENI. With 4 bases removed from V and 5 bases from J, the gap between germline ends came to 15 bases. CDR3 in DNA: TGTGCCAGCTCACTGTTGTCGGGGGATAACGAGCAGTACTTC. It yields the protein CASSLLSGDNEQYF.

The chain uses TRBV4-1 and TRBJ2-7, with a tentative D call TRBD2 (5 bases). Deletions cut 0 bases from V and 1 base from J, with 10 bases between. CDR3 length: 15 amino acids. Germline loops: CDR1 MGHRA, CDR2 YSYEKL. The CDR3 loop is CASSQDLRTSYEQYF. The CDR3 DNA follows: TGCGCCAGCAGCCAAGATCTGCGGACTTCCTACGAGCAGTACTTC.

The V call is TRBV7-9, the J call TRBJ1-2; a possible D gene is TRBD1 (5 bases). The CDR3 has 14 amino acids. The germline V gene has CDR1 SEHNR and CDR2 FQNEAQ (reference sequence). The V and J ends lost 5 bases and 1 base respectively, with 11 bases between them. The CDR3, as DNA: TGTGCCAGCAGCGGACAAGCGATTAACTATGGCTACACCTTC. Its protein is CASSGQAINYGYTF.

The genes are TRBV9 and TRBJ1-2, with TRBD1 matching 10 bases. The CDR3 runs 15 residues. V shed 4 bases, J shed 2 bases, and the junction held 5 bases outside the gene matches. Germline-derived CDR1 and CDR2 are SGDLS and YYNGEE. The CDR3 bases are TGTGCCAGCAGCAGTGAGACAGGGGGCAACTATGGCTACACCTTC. It encodes CASSSETGGNYGYTF.

V is TRBV20-1 and J is TRBJ2-6; tentative D call: TRBD2 (5 bases). The CDR3 extends over 15 amino acids. Germline lookup yields CDR1 DFQATT and CDR2 SNEGSKA (reference sequence). Trimming took 3 bases from V and 3 from J, leaving 12 bases between them. The DNA of the CDR3 is TGCAGTGCTAGTCTCCCCGGGGTTGGGGCCAACGTCCTGACTTTC. Encoded protein: CSASLPGVGANVLTF.

The chain has TRBV5-8 and TRBJ1-2; TRBD1 matches 7 bases. This CDR3 region has 14 residues. Looked up from germline, CDR1 is SGHTS and CDR2 is YDEGEE. The J segment lost 5 bases and the V segment lost 0 bases, leaving 4 bases of the junction unmatched. CDR3: CASSLATGPYGYTF. The CDR3 DNA reads TGTGCCAGCAGCTTGGCGACAGGGCCTTATGGCTACACCTTC.

CDR3 in DNA: TGTGCCAGCGCTGAATCTCGGGGCAATCAGCCCCAGCATTTT. Its translation: CASAESRGNQPQHF. This chain uses TRBV6-5 with TRBJ1-5; D uncertain. V lost 8 bases to trimming and J lost 2 bases, with 13 bases between them. Germline V CDR1 and CDR2: MNHEY, SVGAGI. The CDR3 runs to 14 residues.

This clone was counted once. The chain couples TRBV27 to TRBJ1-6, with D unclear. Germline values: CDR1 MNHEY, CDR2 SMNVEV (reference sequence). Trimming took off 0 bases at V and 7 bases at J, with 4 bases between the two ends. There are 13 residues in the CDR3. Here the CDR3 DNA reads TGTGCCAGCAGTTTATCCATGAATTCACCCCTCCACTTT. This sequence encodes CASSLSMNSPLHF.

V and J are TRBV5-1 and TRBJ1-2, with 7 bases that match TRBD1. J gave up 8 bases and V 7 bases, and 17 bases lay outside the gene matches. The germline V gene has CDR1 SGHRS and CDR2 YFSETQ. CDR3 size: 15 residues. CDR3 in amino acids: CASGSYRGGPGGYTF. The CDR3 DNA reads TGCGCCAGCGGGAGCTACAGGGGCGGTCCCGGCGGCTACACCTTC.

The chain combines TRBV19 with TRBJ2-3; 7 bases match TRBD2. Germline CDR1 reads LNHDA; CDR2 reads SQIVND (reference sequence). The junction had 2 bases not matched to a gene; V was cut back by 2 bases and J by 0 bases. There are 15 residues in the CDR3. CDR3 DNA sequence: TGTGCCAGTAGTATATCAGCGGGGAGCACAGATACGCAGTATTTT. Translation gives CASSISAGSTDTQYF.

This chain links TRBV6-2 or TRBV6-3 with TRBJ2-3; 11 nucleotides agree with TRBD2. Looked up from germline, CDR1 is MNHEY and CDR2 is SVGEGT. V gave up 2 bases and J gave up 7 bases; unmatched junction bases: 20. The CDR3 spans 20 residues. The CDR3 DNA reads TGTGCCAGCAGTTACCCCTTGACTAGCGGGGTTGGGGGCCCCCCTTATACGCAGTATTTT. Encoded protein: CASSYPLTSGVGGPPYTQYF.

The chain combines TRBV3-1 (or the pseudogene TRBV3-2) with TRBJ2-3, with TRBD2 identical over 8 bases. Germline V gene data show CDR1 as LGHDT and CDR2 as YNNKEL (reference sequence). Germline trimming cut 9 bases from V and 1 base from J; bases unmatched to any gene: 9. This CDR3 region has 15 residues. For the CDR3, the DNA is TGTGCCAGTATGCCTGCGGGGGGCCGCACAGATACGCAGTATTTT. It codes for CASMPAGGRTDTQYF.

This rearrangement joins TRBV14 to TRBJ1-3, with 10 bases lining up with TRBD1. Germline V gene lookup returns CDR1 SGHDN and CDR2 FVKESK. The CDR3 length is 15 residues. J gave up 4 bases and V 6 bases, and 6 bases lay outside the gene matches. The CDR3 reads CASRMTGGSGNTIYF. The CDR3 DNA reads as TGTGCCAGCAGGATGACAGGGGGCTCAGGAAACACCATATATTTT.

The genes are TRBV5-4 and TRBJ1-6; D may be TRBD1 (5 bases). V lost 4 bases and J 4 bases, leaving 12 bases between the germline ends. CDR1 SGHNT and CDR2 YYREEE come from the germline V gene (reference sequence). The CDR3 runs to 15 residues. CDR3 in DNA: TGTGCCAGCAGCCCTGGGACTGAGTATAATTCACCCCTCCACTTT. Its protein is CASSPGTEYNSPLHF.

In this sample, this clone turned up a few times. The chain couples TRBV30 to TRBJ1-4, with 7 bases matching TRBD1. The ends lost 1 base at V and 8 bases at J; junction bases unmatched: 10. The germline gives CDR1 GTSNPN, CDR2 SVGIG (reference sequence). The CDR3 contains 15 residues. CDR3 residues: CAWSGGGQALEKLFF. CDR3 bases: TGTGCCTGGAGTGGTGGTGGACAGGCCTTAGAAAAACTGTTTTTT.

This chain joins TRBV5-1 and TRBJ1-6; 7 bases are shared with TRBD1. The trim removed 3 bases at V and 7 bases at J, leaving 7 bases unmatched. Germline assignment: CDR1 SGHRS and CDR2 YFSETQ. This CDR3 is built from 15 residues. The CDR3 loop is CASSSLEGANSPLHF. The CDR3, as DNA: TGCGCCAGCAGCTCACTGGAGGGGGCAAATTCACCCCTCCACTTT.

This chain uses TRBV29-1 with TRBJ1-1, with 9 bases fitting TRBD1. Germline-derived CDR1 and CDR2 are SQVTM and ANQGSEA. The CDR3 sequence is 14 residues long. The junction had 8 bases not matched to a gene; V was cut back by 6 bases and J by 3 bases. CDR3 nucleotide sequence: TGCAGCGTAATGGGACAGGGCGTTCACACTGAAGCTTTCTTT. Protein product: CSVMGQGVHTEAFF.

This sequence joins TRBV9 and TRBJ1-1; no clear D gene. Per the germline V gene, CDR1 is SGDLS and CDR2 is YYNGEE. The CDR3 loop spans 15 amino acids. Trimming took 3 bases from V and 5 from J, leaving 17 bases between them. The CDR3 spells CASSATGNLRTEAFF. The CDR3 nucleotides are TGTGCCAGCAGCGCCACCGGGAACTTACGGACTGAAGCTTTCTTT.

The chain has TRBV5-1 and TRBJ1-1; the match to TRBD1 covers 7 bases. The germline CDR1 and CDR2 sequences are SGHRS and YFSETQ. V gave up 0 bases and J gave up 1 base; unmatched junction bases: 3. The CDR3 contains 15 residues. The CDR3 sequence is CASSLGDRQNTEAFF. The CDR3 DNA is TGCGCCAGCAGCTTGGGGGACAGACAGAACACTGAAGCTTTCTTT.

The chain uses TRBV30 and TRBJ1-5; D might be TRBD1 (6 bases). The CDR3 loop spans 13 amino acids. Deletions cut 4 bases from V and 7 bases from J, with 14 bases between. Germline V lookup: CDR1 GTSNPN, CDR2 SVGIG (reference sequence). As DNA, the CDR3 is TGTGCCTGGAATACAGGGATTAACCAGCCCCAGCATTTT. This sequence encodes CAWNTGINQPQHF.

This clone was observed once. This chain connects TRBV3-1 (or the pseudogene TRBV3-2) to TRBJ2-3; possibly TRBD2 for D (5 bases). CDR1 and CDR2 from the germline V gene are LGHDT and YNNKEL (reference sequence). The V end was cut by 4 bases, the J end by 2 bases, with 10 bases between. The CDR3 loop spans 14 amino acids. The CDR3 DNA follows: TGTGCCAGCAGCCGATCGGACTTCACAGATACGCAGTATTTT. Translated, it gives CASSRSDFTDTQYF.

The chain combines TRBV2 with TRBJ1-2; 9 positions match TRBD1. V shed 4 bases and J 6 bases; nucleotides not matched to a gene: 3. This CDR3 has 13 residues. The germline gives CDR1 SNHLY, CDR2 FYNNEI. This chain's CDR3 is CASSAGTGHGYTF. The CDR3 DNA is TGTGCCAGCAGTGCCGGGACAGGGCATGGCTACACCTTC.